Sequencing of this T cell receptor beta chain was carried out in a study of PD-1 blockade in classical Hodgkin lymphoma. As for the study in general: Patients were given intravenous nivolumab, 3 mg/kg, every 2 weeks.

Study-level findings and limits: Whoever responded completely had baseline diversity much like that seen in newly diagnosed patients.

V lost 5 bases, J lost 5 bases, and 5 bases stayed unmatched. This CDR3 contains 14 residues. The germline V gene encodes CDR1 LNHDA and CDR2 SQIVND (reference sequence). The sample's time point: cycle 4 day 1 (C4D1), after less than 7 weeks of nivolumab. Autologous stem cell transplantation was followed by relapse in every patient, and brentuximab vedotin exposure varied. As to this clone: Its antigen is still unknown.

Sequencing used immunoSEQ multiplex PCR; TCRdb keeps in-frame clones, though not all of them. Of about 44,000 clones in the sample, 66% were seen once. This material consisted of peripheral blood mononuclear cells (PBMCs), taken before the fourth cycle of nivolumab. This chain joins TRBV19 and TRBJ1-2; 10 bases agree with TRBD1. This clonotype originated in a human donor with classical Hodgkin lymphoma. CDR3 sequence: CASSLGQGRYGYTF. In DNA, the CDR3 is TGTGCCAGTAGTTTGGGACAGGGGAGGTATGGCTACACCTTC.